Listed below are T cell receptor beta chains from one sample, sequenced in a study of ipilimumab plus nivolumab after autologous stem cell transplantation. Produced via immunoSEQ multiplex PCR; TCRdb's table is partial and in-frame only. The data show about 84,000 clones, with around 80% seen just once and around 2% held by the top ten. The starting material was PBMCs, obtained in a trial of ipilimumab plus nivolumab as post-transplant consolidation. The receptors were sampled from a male donor with diffuse large B-cell lymphoma. The CDR3 runs from the conserved cysteine through the conserved F or W. The order of the fields is J gene, D gene, V gene, clone size, CDR3 protein, CDR3 DNA. The D gene is left open where the match is weak. Size values are once, few and many counts, or a class for expanded clones, and some rows have none.

J gene: TRBJ1-4
D gene: -
V gene: TRBV9
clone size: -
CDR3 protein: CASSPTLVTNEKLFF
CDR3 DNA: TGTGCCAGCAGCCCGACCCTTGTAACTAATGAAAAACTGTTTTTT

J gene: TRBJ1-1
D gene: TRBD1
V gene: TRBV7-2
clone size: -
CDR3 protein: CASSVAQGAITEAFF
CDR3 DNA: TGTGCCAGCAGCGTCGCCCAGGGGGCCATCACTGAAGCTTTCTTT

J gene: TRBJ1-5
D gene: TRBD1
V gene: TRBV18
clone size: -
CDR3 protein: CASSRGQARGNQPQHF
CDR3 DNA: TGTGCCAGCTCCCGCGGACAGGCAAGGGGCAATCAGCCCCAGCATTTT

J gene: TRBJ2-1
D gene: TRBD2
V gene: TRBV7-2
clone size: -
CDR3 protein: CASSPRTSGGAGVF
CDR3 DNA: TGTGCCAGCAGCCCGCGGACTAGCGGGGGGGCCGGGGTCTTC

J gene: TRBJ2-3
D gene: -
V gene: TRBV9
clone size: -
CDR3 protein: CASSPSRSSTDTQYF
CDR3 DNA: TGTGCCAGCAGCCCATCTAGATCTAGCACAGATACGCAGTATTTT

J gene: TRBJ1-2
D gene: -
V gene: TRBV6-1
clone size: -
CDR3 protein: CASSEEGGPGYGYTF
CDR3 DNA: TGTGCCAGCAGTGAAGAGGGGGGGCCGGGCTATGGCTACACCTTC

J gene: TRBJ1-1
D gene: -
V gene: TRBV5-1
clone size: once
CDR3 protein: CASSSLGVPNTEAFF
CDR3 DNA: TGCGCCAGCAGCTCCCTGGGGGTTCCGAACACTGAAGCTTTCTTT

J gene: TRBJ2-5
D gene: -
V gene: TRBV18
clone size: -
CDR3 protein: CASSPTAFQETQYF
CDR3 DNA: TGTGCCAGCTCACCGACAGCCTTCCAAGAGACCCAGTACTTC

J gene: TRBJ2-2
D gene: TRBD1
V gene: TRBV6-4
clone size: once
CDR3 protein: CASSDSGQGSSGELFF
CDR3 DNA: TGTGCCAGCAGTGACTCCGGACAGGGATCGTCCGGGGAGCTGTTTTTT

J gene: TRBJ2-5
D gene: TRBD2
V gene: TRBV9
clone size: few
CDR3 protein: CASSASGGAGETQYF
CDR3 DNA: TGTGCCAGCAGCGCTAGCGGGGGGGCCGGGGAGACCCAGTACTTC

J gene: TRBJ2-7
D gene: -
V gene: TRBV10-3
clone size: -
CDR3 protein: CAIRPGLRIYEQYF
CDR3 DNA: TGTGCCATCAGACCGGGACTGAGGATTTACGAGCAGTACTTC

J gene: TRBJ2-5
D gene: -
V gene: TRBV11-2
clone size: -
CDR3 protein: CASSLRLRGQETQYF
CDR3 DNA: TGTGCCAGCAGCTTACGTTTGCGGGGCCAAGAGACCCAGTACTTC

J gene: TRBJ2-3
D gene: -
V gene: TRBV11-2
clone size: -
CDR3 protein: CASSLRGRLTDTQYF
CDR3 DNA: TGTGCCAGCAGCTTACGGGGAAGACTCACAGATACGCAGTATTTT

J gene: TRBJ2-3
D gene: -
V gene: TRBV6-6
clone size: -
CDR3 protein: CASSYGLPDYTTQYF
CDR3 DNA: TGTGCCAGCAGTTACGGTCTTCCGGACTACACTACGCAGTATTTT

J gene: TRBJ2-7
D gene: -
V gene: TRBV18
clone size: -
CDR3 protein: CASSISGTSEQYF
CDR3 DNA: TGTGCCAGCTCAATTTCCGGGACCTCCGAGCAGTACTTC

J gene: TRBJ1-6
D gene: TRBD1
V gene: TRBV4-1
clone size: few
CDR3 protein: CASSPPDRANSPLHF
CDR3 DNA: TGCGCCAGCAGCCCACCCGACAGGGCTAATTCACCCCTCCACTTT

J gene: TRBJ2-5
D gene: TRBD2
V gene: TRBV7-2
clone size: -
CDR3 protein: CASSKTSGGAETQYF
CDR3 DNA: TGTGCCAGCAGCAAAACTAGCGGGGGGGCAGAGACCCAGTACTTC

J gene: TRBJ2-3
D gene: TRBD1
V gene: TRBV5-1
clone size: -
CDR3 protein: CASSTGQGLVDTQYF
CDR3 DNA: TGCGCCAGCAGCACGGGACAGGGGTTGGTAGATACGCAGTATTTT

J gene: TRBJ1-3
D gene: -
V gene: TRBV6-6
clone size: -
CDR3 protein: CASSYPPLSGNTIYF
CDR3 DNA: TGTGCCAGCAGTTACCCCCCTCTCTCTGGAAACACCATATATTTT

J gene: TRBJ2-2
D gene: -
V gene: TRBV5-1
clone size: -
CDR3 protein: CASSLVGTRNTGELFF
CDR3 DNA: TGCGCCAGCAGCTTGGTTGGGACTCGGAACACCGGGGAGCTGTTTTTT

J gene: TRBJ1-2
D gene: -
V gene: TRBV5-1
clone size: few
CDR3 protein: CASSLQARYGYTF
CDR3 DNA: TGCGCCAGCAGCTTGCAGGCCCGCTATGGCTACACCTTC

J gene: TRBJ1-4
D gene: -
V gene: TRBV27
clone size: -
CDR3 protein: CASSRELSTNEKLFF
CDR3 DNA: TGTGCCAGCAGTCGAGAGCTGTCCACTAATGAAAAACTGTTTTTT

J gene: TRBJ2-3
D gene: TRBD2
V gene: TRBV10-3
clone size: few
CDR3 protein: CAISDQLAGGSDTQYF
CDR3 DNA: TGTGCCATCAGTGACCAACTAGCGGGGGGTTCAGATACGCAGTATTTT

J gene: TRBJ1-6
D gene: -
V gene: TRBV19
clone size: -
CDR3 protein: CASSIDGRGSNSPLHF
CDR3 DNA: TGTGCCAGTAGTATAGATGGCAGGGGAAGTAATTCACCCCTCCACTTT

J gene: TRBJ1-6
D gene: -
V gene: TRBV5-6
clone size: -
CDR3 protein: CASSFSDKGSNSPLHF
CDR3 DNA: TGTGCCAGCAGCTTCTCGGACAAGGGAAGTAATTCACCCCTCCACTTT

J gene: TRBJ1-2
D gene: -
V gene: TRBV6-1
clone size: -
CDR3 protein: CASSEAFLNENYGYTF
CDR3 DNA: TGTGCCAGCAGTGAAGCGTTTCTAAACGAAAACTATGGCTACACCTTC

J gene: TRBJ1-1
D gene: TRBD1
V gene: TRBV5-6
clone size: -
CDR3 protein: CASSPIDRAMNTEAFF
CDR3 DNA: TGTGCCAGCAGCCCTATTGACAGGGCCATGAACACTGAAGCTTTCTTT

J gene: TRBJ1-3
D gene: TRBD1
V gene: TRBV6-5
clone size: medium-sized
CDR3 protein: CASRQQGVVGNTIYF
CDR3 DNA: TGTGCCAGCAGGCAACAGGGGGTGGTTGGAAACACCATATATTTT

J gene: TRBJ2-1
D gene: -
V gene: TRBV19
clone size: -
CDR3 protein: CASSITSTSYNEQFF
CDR3 DNA: TGTGCCAGTAGTATCACCTCGACTAGTTACAATGAGCAGTTCTTC

J gene: TRBJ2-5
D gene: TRBD2
V gene: TRBV5-8
clone size: -
CDR3 protein: CASSFEGTSGGHGETQYF
CDR3 DNA: TGTGCCAGCAGCTTTGAGGGGACTAGCGGGGGGCACGGAGAGACCCAGTACTTC

J gene: TRBJ1-3
D gene: TRBD1
V gene: TRBV5-6
clone size: -
CDR3 protein: CASSLGTGGRNTIYF
CDR3 DNA: TGTGCCAGCAGCTTGGGGACAGGGGGCCGAAACACCATATATTTT

J gene: TRBJ2-3
D gene: TRBD2
V gene: TRBV5-1
clone size: -
CDR3 protein: CASSLSLAGGTDTQYF
CDR3 DNA: TGCGCCAGCAGCTTGTCTCTAGCGGGGGGCACAGATACGCAGTATTTT

J gene: TRBJ1-6
D gene: -
V gene: TRBV6-5
clone size: -
CDR3 protein: CASSYAQMSPLHF
CDR3 DNA: TGTGCCAGCAGTTACGCGCAGATGTCACCCCTCCACTTT

J gene: TRBJ2-5
D gene: -
V gene: TRBV29-1
clone size: -
CDR3 protein: CSWRRDQETQYF
CDR3 DNA: TGCAGCTGGCGCAGGGACCAAGAGACCCAGTACTTC

J gene: TRBJ2-5
D gene: TRBD2
V gene: TRBV30
clone size: -
CDR3 protein: CAWSVGWLAGGKETQYF
CDR3 DNA: TGTGCCTGGAGTGTAGGTTGGCTAGCGGGGGGGAAAGAGACCCAGTACTTC

J gene: TRBJ1-6
D gene: -
V gene: TRBV4-2
clone size: -
CDR3 protein: CASSHGGPDGGNSPLHF
CDR3 DNA: TGTGCCAGCAGCCACGGGGGTCCGGACGGAGGAAATTCACCCCTCCACTTT

J gene: TRBJ2-7
D gene: -
V gene: TRBV5-4
clone size: -
CDR3 protein: CASSLQGRHEQYF
CDR3 DNA: TGTGCCAGCAGCTTACAGGGTAGGCACGAGCAGTACTTC

J gene: TRBJ2-1
D gene: TRBD2
V gene: TRBV7-2
clone size: -
CDR3 protein: CASSSAGTSGHNEQFF
CDR3 DNA: TGTGCCAGCAGCTCCGCCGGGACTAGCGGTCACAATGAGCAGTTCTTC

J gene: TRBJ1-4
D gene: TRBD1
V gene: TRBV9
clone size: -
CDR3 protein: CASSRDRNEKLFF
CDR3 DNA: TGTGCCAGCAGCCGGGACAGAAATGAAAAACTGTTTTTT

J gene: TRBJ1-1
D gene: -
V gene: TRBV2
clone size: -
CDR3 protein: CASSHFVVTGNTEAFF
CDR3 DNA: TGTGCCAGCAGCCACTTTGTTGTCACGGGGAACACTGAAGCTTTCTTT

J gene: TRBJ2-5
D gene: -
V gene: TRBV7-9
clone size: few
CDR3 protein: CASSLLGGATETQYF
CDR3 DNA: TGTGCCAGCAGCTTATTGGGGGGGGCCACGGAGACCCAGTACTTC

J gene: TRBJ2-3
D gene: TRBD1
V gene: TRBV5-4
clone size: once
CDR3 protein: CASSLDQMTGGTDTQYF
CDR3 DNA: TGTGCCAGCAGCTTGGACCAAATGACAGGGGGAACAGATACGCAGTATTTT